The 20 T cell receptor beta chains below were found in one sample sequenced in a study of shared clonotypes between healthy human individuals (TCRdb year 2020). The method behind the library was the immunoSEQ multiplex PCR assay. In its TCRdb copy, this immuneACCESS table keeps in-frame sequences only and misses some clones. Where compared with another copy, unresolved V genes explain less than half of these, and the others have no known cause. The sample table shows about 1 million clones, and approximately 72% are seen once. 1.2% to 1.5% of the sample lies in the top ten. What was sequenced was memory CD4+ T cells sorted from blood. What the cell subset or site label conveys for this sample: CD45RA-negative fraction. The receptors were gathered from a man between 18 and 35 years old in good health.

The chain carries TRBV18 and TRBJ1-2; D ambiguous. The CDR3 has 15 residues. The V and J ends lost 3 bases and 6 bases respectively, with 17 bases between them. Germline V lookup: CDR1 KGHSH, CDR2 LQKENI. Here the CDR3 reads CASSPRSPEWHGYTF. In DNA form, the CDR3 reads TGTGCCAGCTCACCCCGTTCCCCCGAATGGCATGGCTACACCTTC. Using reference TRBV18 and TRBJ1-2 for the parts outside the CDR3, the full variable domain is NAGVMQNPRHLVRRRGQEARLRCSPMKGHSHVYWYRQLPEEGLKFMVYLQKENIIDESGMPKERFSAEFPKEGPSILRIQQVVRGDSAAYFCASSPRSPEWHGYTFGSGTRLTVV.

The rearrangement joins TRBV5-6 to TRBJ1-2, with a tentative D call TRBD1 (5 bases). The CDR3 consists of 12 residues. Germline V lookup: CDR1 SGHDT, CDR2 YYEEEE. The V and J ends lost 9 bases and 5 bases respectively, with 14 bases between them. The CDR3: CANRRAEYGYTF. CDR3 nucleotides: TGTGCCAATCGCAGGGCCGAGTATGGCTACACCTTC.

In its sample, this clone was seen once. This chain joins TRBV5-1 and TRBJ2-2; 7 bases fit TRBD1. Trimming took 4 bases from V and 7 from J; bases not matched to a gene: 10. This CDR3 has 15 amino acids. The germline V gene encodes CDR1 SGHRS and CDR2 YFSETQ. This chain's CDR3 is CASSLGQDTGGELFF. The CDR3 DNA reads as TGCGCCAGCAGCCTCGGACAGGATACGGGCGGGGAGCTGTTTTTT.

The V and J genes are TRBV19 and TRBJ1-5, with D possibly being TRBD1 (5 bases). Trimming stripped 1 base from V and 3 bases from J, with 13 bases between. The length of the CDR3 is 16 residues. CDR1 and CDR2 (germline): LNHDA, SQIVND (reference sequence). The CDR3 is CASSIVQGIFNQPQHF. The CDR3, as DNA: TGTGCCAGTAGTATAGTTCAGGGTATTTTCAATCAGCCCCAGCATTTT. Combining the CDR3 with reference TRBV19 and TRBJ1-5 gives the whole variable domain DGGITQSPKYLFRKEGQNVTLSCEQNLNHDAMYWYRQDPGQGLRLIYYSQIVNDFQKGDIAEGYSVSREKKESFPLTVTSAQKNPTAFYLCASSIVQGIFNQPQHFGDGTRLSIL.

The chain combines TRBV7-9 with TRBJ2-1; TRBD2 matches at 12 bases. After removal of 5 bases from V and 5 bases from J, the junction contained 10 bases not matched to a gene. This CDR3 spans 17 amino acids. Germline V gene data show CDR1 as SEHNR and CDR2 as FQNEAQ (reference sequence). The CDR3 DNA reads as TGTGCCAGCAGCCGGACTAGCGGGGTGTATAACAACAATGAGCAGTTCTTC. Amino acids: CASSRTSGVYNNNEQFF.

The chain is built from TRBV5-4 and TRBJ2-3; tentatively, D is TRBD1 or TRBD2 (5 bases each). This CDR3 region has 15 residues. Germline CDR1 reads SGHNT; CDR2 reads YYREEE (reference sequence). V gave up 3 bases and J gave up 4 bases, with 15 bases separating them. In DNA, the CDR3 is TGTGCCAGCAGCTCGGATGGGGGTGGGTCAGATACGCAGTATTTT. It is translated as CASSSDGGGSDTQYF.

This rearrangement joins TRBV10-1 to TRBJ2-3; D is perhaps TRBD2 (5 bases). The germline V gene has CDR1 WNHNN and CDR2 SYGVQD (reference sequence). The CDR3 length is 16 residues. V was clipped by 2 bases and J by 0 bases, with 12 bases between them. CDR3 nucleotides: TGCGCCAGCAGTGAGAGAGGAGGCCCTAGCACAGATACGCAGTATTTT. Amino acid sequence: CASSERGGPSTDTQYF.

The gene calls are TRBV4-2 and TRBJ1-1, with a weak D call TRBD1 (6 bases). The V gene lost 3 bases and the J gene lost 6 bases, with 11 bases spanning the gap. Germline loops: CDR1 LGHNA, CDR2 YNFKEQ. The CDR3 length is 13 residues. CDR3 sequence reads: CASSQGGRAEAFF. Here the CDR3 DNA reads TGTGCCAGCAGCCAGGGGGGCAGGGCTGAAGCTTTCTTT.

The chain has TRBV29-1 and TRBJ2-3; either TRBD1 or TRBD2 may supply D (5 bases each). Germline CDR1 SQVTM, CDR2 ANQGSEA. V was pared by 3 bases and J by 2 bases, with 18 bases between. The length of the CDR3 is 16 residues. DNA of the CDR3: TGCAGCGTTGACCCCTCGGGGACCTTTTTCACAGATACGCAGTATTTT. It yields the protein CSVDPSGTFFTDTQYF.

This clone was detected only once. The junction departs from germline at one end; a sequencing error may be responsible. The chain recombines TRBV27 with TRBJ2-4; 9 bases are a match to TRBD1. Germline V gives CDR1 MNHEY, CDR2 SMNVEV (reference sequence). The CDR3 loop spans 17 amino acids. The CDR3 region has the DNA TGTGCCAGCAGTAACCGGACAGGGGTCAGTGCCAAGAACATTCAGTACTTC. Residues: CASSNRTGVSAKNIQYF.

Here the CDR3 reads CAISEDRGQSFHGYTF. CDR3 DNA sequence: TGTGCCATCAGTGAAGACAGGGGGCAATCGTTTCATGGCTACACCTTC. The chain combines TRBV10-3 with TRBJ1-2, with 10 nucleotides matching TRBD1. CDR3 length: 16 amino acids. The germline V gene has CDR1 ENHRY and CDR2 SYGVKD. The junction had 10 bases not matched to a gene; V was cut back by 3 bases and J by 6 bases.

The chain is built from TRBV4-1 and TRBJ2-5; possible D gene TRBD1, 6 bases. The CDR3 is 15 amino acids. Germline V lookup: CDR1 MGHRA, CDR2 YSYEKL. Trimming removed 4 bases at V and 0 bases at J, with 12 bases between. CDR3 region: CASSPGTNNQETQYF. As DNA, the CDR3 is TGCGCCAGCAGCCCCGGGACAAACAACCAAGAGACCCAGTACTTC.

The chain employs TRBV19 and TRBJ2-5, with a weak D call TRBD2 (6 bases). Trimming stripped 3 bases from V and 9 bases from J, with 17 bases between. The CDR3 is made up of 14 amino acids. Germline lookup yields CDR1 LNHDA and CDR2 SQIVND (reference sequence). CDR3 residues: CASSIMDGGGAQYF. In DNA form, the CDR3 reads TGTGCCAGTAGTATCATGGACGGTGGCGGGGCCCAGTACTTC.

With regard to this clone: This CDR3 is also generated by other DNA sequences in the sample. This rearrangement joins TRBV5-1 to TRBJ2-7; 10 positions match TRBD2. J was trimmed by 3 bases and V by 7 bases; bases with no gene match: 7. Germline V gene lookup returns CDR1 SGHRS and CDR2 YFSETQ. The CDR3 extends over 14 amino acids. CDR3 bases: TGCGCCAGCTCTGCTAGCGGGGGAAGCTACGAGCAGTACTTC. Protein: CASSASGGSYEQYF.

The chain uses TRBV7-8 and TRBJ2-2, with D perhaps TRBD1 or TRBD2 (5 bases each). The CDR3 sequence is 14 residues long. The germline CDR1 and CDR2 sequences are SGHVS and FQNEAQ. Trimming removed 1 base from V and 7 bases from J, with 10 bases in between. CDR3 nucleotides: TGTGCCAGCAGCTTAGGGGACCCTTACGGGGAGCTGTTTTTT. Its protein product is CASSLGDPYGELFF.

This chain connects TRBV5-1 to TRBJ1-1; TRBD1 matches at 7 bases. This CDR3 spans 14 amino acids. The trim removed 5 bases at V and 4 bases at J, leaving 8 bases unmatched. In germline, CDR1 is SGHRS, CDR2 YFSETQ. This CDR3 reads CASRFEGAGTEAFF. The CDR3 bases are TGCGCCAGCAGATTTGAGGGGGCAGGCACTGAAGCTTTCTTT. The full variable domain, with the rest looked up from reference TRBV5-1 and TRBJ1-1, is KAGVTQTPRYLIKTRGQQVTLSCSPISGHRSVSWYQQTPGQGLQFLFEYFSETQRNKGNFPGRFSGRQFSNSRSEMNVSTLELGDSALYLCASRFEGAGTEAFFGQGTRLTVV.

The CDR3 protein is CASSAAEQGSGRQPQHF. The CDR3 nucleotides are TGTGCCAGTAGTGCTGCGGAACAGGGTTCTGGCCGTCAGCCCCAGCATTTT. V is TRBV19 and J is TRBJ1-5, with D perhaps TRBD1 (6 bases). The germline V gene has CDR1 LNHDA and CDR2 SQIVND (reference sequence). Trimming left V 5 bases short and J 6 bases short, with 23 bases between. The CDR3 contains 17 residues.

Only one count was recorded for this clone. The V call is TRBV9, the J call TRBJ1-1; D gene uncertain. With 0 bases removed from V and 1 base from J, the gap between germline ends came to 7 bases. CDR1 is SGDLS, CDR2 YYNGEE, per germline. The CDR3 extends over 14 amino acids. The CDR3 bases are TGTGCCAGCAGCGTAGAGAGTGGGAACACTGAAGCTTTCTTT. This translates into CASSVESGNTEAFF.

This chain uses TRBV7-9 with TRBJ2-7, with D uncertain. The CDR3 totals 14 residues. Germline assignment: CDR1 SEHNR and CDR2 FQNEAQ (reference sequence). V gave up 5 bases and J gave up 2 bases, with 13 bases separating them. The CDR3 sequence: CASSPSGGTYEQYF. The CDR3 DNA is TGTGCCAGCAGCCCATCGGGCGGTACCTACGAGCAGTACTTC.

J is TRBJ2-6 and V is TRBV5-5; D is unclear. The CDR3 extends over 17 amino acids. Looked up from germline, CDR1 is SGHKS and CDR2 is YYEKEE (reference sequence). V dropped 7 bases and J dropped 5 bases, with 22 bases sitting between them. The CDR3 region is CASAMYLAQSRANVLTF. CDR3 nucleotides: TGTGCCAGCGCGATGTATCTCGCACAAAGTCGGGCCAACGTCCTGACTTTC.